A selection of T cell receptor beta chains follows, all from one sample in a study of blood T cell repertoires in COVID-19. Method: immunoSEQ multiplex PCR; TCRdb's copy keeps in-frame clones and lacks some. The sample contains roughly 250,000 clones, over 70% of which appear only once. The material sequenced was peripheral blood. Receptor source: a human donor in a cohort sampled during active COVID-19. The CDR3 runs from the conserved cysteine through the conserved F or W. Fields, in order: J gene, D gene, clone size, V gene, CDR3 DNA, CDR3 protein. The D gene is left open where the match is weak. For some rows the clone size is stated as once, few or many, or as a class when expanded; others skip it.

TRBJ2-1,.,.,TRBV11-3,TGTGCCAGCCAAACCGGAGGACTTGGTGGTGAGCAGTTCTTC,CASQTGGLGGEQFF
TRBJ2-5,.,.,TRBV7-2,TGTGCCAGCAGCTTTTCCAGGGCTCGAGAGACCCAGTACTTC,CASSFSRARETQYF
TRBJ1-5,TRBD1,.,TRBV6-2/TRBV6-3,TGTGCCAGCAGTTGGACAGGGGATAGCCAGCCCCAGCATTTT,CASSWTGDSQPQHF
TRBJ1-3,TRBD1,.,TRBV5-6,TGTGCCAGCAGCTTGGGAAGGGGGCCTACTATCTCTGGAAACACCATATATTTT,CASSLGRGPTISGNTIYF
TRBJ2-2,TRBD1,.,TRBV24-1,TGTGCCACCAGTAAGACAGGGGTCACCGGGGAGCTGTTTTTT,CATSKTGVTGELFF
TRBJ1-6,TRBD1,.,TRBV3-1/TRBV3-2,TGTGCCAGCAGCTTGACCGACAGGGGGCCATCACCCCTCCACTTT,CASSLTDRGPSPLHF
TRBJ1-2,TRBD1,.,TRBV29-1,TGCAGCGCTGTACCGGGACAGGGGGGAGGCTACACCTTC,CSAVPGQGGGYTF
TRBJ2-7,.,.,TRBV28,TGTGCCAGCAGTTTAGCGGCAGGGAGGCTTTACGAGCAGTACTTC,CASSLAAGRLYEQYF
TRBJ1-5,.,few,TRBV27,TGTGCCAGCAGTCCTTTTTCGGGGGAAAAGCAGCCCCAGCATTTT,CASSPFSGEKQPQHF
TRBJ2-1,TRBD1,.,TRBV28,TGTGCCAGCAGTTGGCAGGGGGCAGTAGGTGAGCAGTTCTTC,CASSWQGAVGEQFF
TRBJ1-5,.,.,TRBV7-2,TGTGCCAGCAGCTTAAGGACAAATGGCAATCAGCCCCAGCATTTT,CASSLRTNGNQPQHF
TRBJ1-2,.,.,TRBV18,TGTGCCAGCTCACCTAGAGGACAGAACTATGGCTACACCTTC,CASSPRGQNYGYTF
TRBJ1-2,.,.,TRBV9,TGTGCCAGCAGCGGGGGCCTCTCTACTAACTATGGCTACACCTTC,CASSGGLSTNYGYTF
TRBJ2-1,TRBD1,.,TRBV4-3,TGCGCCAGCAGCACCGGGACAGGCTACAATGAGCAGTTCTTC,CASSTGTGYNEQFF
TRBJ1-6,TRBD1,.,TRBV27,TGTGCCAGCAGGACGACCAAGGGGGCCGATAATTCACCCCTCCACTTT,CASRTTKGADNSPLHF
TRBJ2-2,.,.,TRBV6-5,TGTGCCAGCAGTCTCACAAGACAGAACACCGGGGAGCTGTTTTTT,CASSLTRQNTGELFF